Ten or more counts support the clone carrying this TCR beta chain. The CDR3 is 15 residues long. Germline CDR1 SGHTA, CDR2 FQGNSA. Deletions cut 2 bases from V and 2 bases from J, with 10 bases between. The study included ophthalmopathy patients with Clinical Activity Score at least 3, NOSPECS grade at least 4 and duration under 3 months. Uncontrolled infection, other autoimmune disease, pregnancy and lactation each barred patients from inclusion. Fresh peripheral blood, roughly 9.3 ml, was the source of the PBMCs. These data come from a study of T cells in Graves' hyperthyroidism and ophthalmopathy. For the study at large: Specimen type is peripheral blood, collected at initial diagnosis prior to any treatment.

RNA transcripts yielded amplified TCR beta CDR3 regions. Initially, a first-round RT-PCR of the TCR CDR3 employed the HTBI primer set. Each CDR3 protein is one row after TCRdb ran MiXCR on the multiplex PCR reads. The sample yields 550,000 to 600,000 distinct CDR3 sequences, approximately 15% seen once. This chain joins TRBV7-2 and TRBJ2-1; D is undetermined. The specimen was blood. This TCR was sampled from a young woman with Graves' ophthalmopathy. CDR3 region: CASSLLAETYNEQFF. CDR3 bases: TGTGCCAGCAGCTTATTAGCAGAGACCTACAATGAGCAGTTCTTC.